The 25 T cell receptor beta chains given below trace back to one sample, sequenced in a study of blood T cell repertoires in COVID-19. The table came from immunoSEQ multiplex PCR; TCRdb's copy has only in-frame clones and leaves some out. The data show 250,000 to 300,000 clones, around 85% seen once. Sample: peripheral blood. These receptors all stem from a man aged 45-60 years with active or convalescent COVID-19.

This clone showed up just once. The chain links TRBV6-5 to TRBJ1-1, with 12 nucleotides matching TRBD1. J gave up 3 bases and V 7 bases, and 6 bases lay outside the gene matches. The germline CDR1 and CDR2 sequences are MNHEY and SVGAGI. The CDR3 spans 15 residues. The CDR3 loop reads CASILGQGADTEAFF. The DNA of the CDR3 is TGTGCCAGCATCCTGGGACAGGGGGCGGACACTGAAGCTTTCTTT.

The gene calls are TRBV30 and TRBJ2-2; 8 bases align to TRBD2. The CDR3 runs 14 residues. Trimming removed 6 bases from V and 5 bases from J; junction bases left unmatched: 8. The germline V gene encodes CDR1 GTSNPN and CDR2 SVGIG (reference sequence). This CDR3 reads CACIPGTRTGELFF. The DNA for the CDR3 is TGTGCCTGCATACCCGGGACTAGGACCGGGGAGCTGTTTTTT. Using reference TRBV30 and TRBJ2-2 for the parts outside the CDR3, the full variable domain is SQTIHQWPATLVQPVGSPLSLECTVEGTSNPNLYWYRQAAGRGLQLLFYSVGIGQISSEVPQNLSASRPQDRQFILSSKKLLLSDSGFYLCACIPGTRTGELFFGEGSRLTVL.

This rearrangement joins TRBV27 to TRBJ2-2; D is perhaps TRBD1 (6 bases). The CDR3 length is 14 residues. Trimming shortened V by 8 bases and J by 1 base, and 11 bases separated the two germline ends. Germline-derived CDR1 and CDR2 are MNHEY and SMNVEV (reference sequence). The CDR3 region has the DNA TGTGCCAGCGTCAAGACAGGGAACACCGGGGAGCTGTTTTTT. Encoded protein: CASVKTGNTGELFF.

This clone was detected once. V is TRBV3-1 (or the pseudogene TRBV3-2) and J is TRBJ2-1; no reliable D call. The V end was cut by 1 base, the J end by 9 bases, with 13 bases between. This CDR3 has 14 residues. Germline V gives CDR1 LGHDT, CDR2 YNNKEL (reference sequence). CDR3 region: CASSQVRSFGEQFF. Here the CDR3 DNA reads TGTGCCAGCAGCCAAGTGAGATCTTTCGGTGAGCAGTTCTTC.

CDR3 coding DNA: TGTGCCAGCAGCGTAGACGGTTCGAGCACTGAAGCTTTCTTT. Its protein product is CASSVDGSSTEAFF. The V gene is TRBV9, the J gene TRBJ1-1; D call uncertain. Trimming pared 0 bases from V and 4 bases from J, leaving 10 bases between. The CDR3 loop spans 14 amino acids. Germline CDR1 is SGDLS and CDR2 is YYNGEE. The full variable domain, completed using reference TRBV9 and TRBJ1-1, is DSGVTQTPKHLITATGQRVTLRCSPRSGDLSVYWYQQSLDQGLQFLIQYYNGEERAKGNILERFSAQQFPDLHSELNLSSLELGDSALYFCASSVDGSSTEAFFGQGTRLTVV.

The V call is TRBV7-9, the J call TRBJ1-4; possible D gene TRBD1, 6 bases. The V gene's germline CDR1 is SEHNR and CDR2 FQNEAQ (reference sequence). CDR3 size: 15 residues. Deletions cut 6 bases from V and 0 bases from J, with 11 bases between. CDR3 nucleotide sequence: TGTGCCAGCAGACAGGGTACAGCAACTAATGAAAAACTGTTTTTT. Amino acid sequence: CASRQGTATNEKLFF.

The chain has TRBV10-3 and TRBJ2-2; TRBD2 aligns across 8 bases. The CDR3 covers 15 residues. V was pared by 2 bases and J by 6 bases, with 5 bases of the junction left unmatched. Germline lookup yields CDR1 ENHRY and CDR2 SYGVKD. The CDR3 DNA reads as TGTGCCATCAGTGAGAATCGGGAGGGGCCCGGGGAGCTGTTTTTT. As protein: CAISENREGPGELFF.

The chain carries TRBV5-6 and TRBJ1-6; D remains unclear. Germline CDR1 is SGHDT and CDR2 is YYEEEE. V gave up 0 bases and J gave up 7 bases, with 5 bases separating them. The CDR3 is 13 amino acids. In DNA, the CDR3 is TGTGCCAGCAGCTTGGTCAGAAATTCACCCCTCCACTTT. Its translation is CASSLVRNSPLHF. Supplemented by reference TRBV5-6 and TRBJ1-6, the full variable domain reads DAGVTQSPTHLIKTRGQQVTLRCSPKSGHDTVSWYQQALGQGPQFIFQYYEEEERQRGNFPDRFSGHQFPNYSSELNVNALLLGDSALYLCASSLVRNSPLHFGNGTRLTVT.

The chain combines TRBV10-3 with TRBJ1-2, with 9 bases lining up with TRBD1. CDR3 length: 16 amino acids. Germline CDR1 and CDR2: ENHRY and SYGVKD. V dropped 3 bases and J dropped 8; count of bases not matched to a gene: 13. CDR3 sequence (DNA): TGTGCCATCAGTGAAGGTCCTGTCGGGACAGGGTACGGCTACACCTTC. Amino acids: CAISEGPVGTGYGYTF.

V and J are TRBV9 and TRBJ2-3; TRBD2 matches at 9 bases. Germline V gives CDR1 SGDLS, CDR2 YYNGEE. The CDR3 contains 16 residues. The V segment lost 3 bases and the J segment 2 bases; nucleotides outside the gene matches: 7. CDR3 amino acids: CASSEGLAGHTDTQYF. CDR3 DNA sequence: TGTGCCAGCAGCGAGGGGCTAGCGGGACACACAGATACGCAGTATTTT.

This clone was recorded only once. The chain carries TRBV18 and TRBJ1-2; TRBD1 aligns across 9 bases. The CDR3 spans 14 residues. V lost 4 bases, J lost 4 bases, and 4 bases stayed unmatched. Germline assignment: CDR1 KGHSH and CDR2 LQKENI. The CDR3 DNA sequence: TGTGCCAGCTCACAACCACAGGGGGCCTATGGCTACACCTTC. Encoded protein: CASSQPQGAYGYTF.

In this sample, this clone turned up a few times. This sequence joins TRBV5-1 and TRBJ2-2; D gene uncertain. Trimming left V 0 bases short and J 2 bases short, with 8 bases between. CDR1 and CDR2 (germline): SGHRS, YFSETQ. This CDR3 region has 15 residues. This chain's CDR3 is CASSLGDSNTGELFF. CDR3 sequence (DNA): TGCGCCAGCAGCTTGGGTGACTCCAACACCGGGGAGCTGTTTTTT.

The chain couples TRBV16 to TRBJ2-3; tentative D call: TRBD2 (6 bases). Trimming took off 0 bases at V and 5 bases at J, with 21 bases between the two ends. Germline V lookup: CDR1 KGHSY, CDR2 FQNENV. The CDR3 length is 18 residues. The CDR3 here is CASSQSREAGLQGDTQYF. The CDR3 nucleotides read TGTGCCAGCAGCCAATCGAGGGAGGCAGGATTGCAAGGAGATACGCAGTATTTT.

DNA of the CDR3: TGTGCCAGCAGCCCCCTCCCCGCAACTAATGAAAAACTGTTTTTT. Translated, it gives CASSPLPATNEKLFF. The V gene is TRBV7-9, the J gene TRBJ1-4; no clear D gene. V was trimmed by 5 bases and J by 0 bases, leaving 10 bases between them. Germline V lookup: CDR1 SEHNR, CDR2 FQNEAQ (reference sequence). The CDR3 loop spans 15 amino acids.

The genes are TRBV5-8 and TRBJ1-2; maybe TRBD1 (6 bases). The germline V and J ends were trimmed by 5 bases and 8 bases, with 16 bases remaining between them. Germline assignment: CDR1 SGHTS and CDR2 YDEGEE. This CDR3 is 13 amino acids long. CDR3 nucleotides: TGTGCCAGCAGACTTACAGGGTCGGGCGGCTACACCTTC. This codes for CASRLTGSGGYTF. The full variable domain, in which reference TRBV5-8 and TRBJ1-2 provide the parts outside the CDR3, is EAGVTQSPTHLIKTRGQQATLRCSPISGHTSVYWYQQALGLGLQFLLWYDEGEERNRGNFPPRFSGRQFPNYSSELNVNALELEDSALYLCASRLTGSGGYTFGSGTRLTVV.

The chain couples TRBV7-2 to TRBJ2-1, with 9 bases matching TRBD2. Germline CDR1 and CDR2: SGHTA and FQGNSA. J lost 4 bases, V lost 4 bases, and 8 bases had no gene match. CDR3 length: 16 residues. The CDR3 region has the DNA TGTGCCAGCAGCTCCCGCTCTGCGGGAGGGTACAATGAGCAGTTCTTC. Translated, it gives CASSSRSAGGYNEQFF.

V and J are TRBV7-2 and TRBJ2-7; 7 bases line up with TRBD1. The CDR3 is 15 amino acids. The J segment lost 3 bases and the V segment lost 1 base, leaving 6 bases of the junction unmatched. The germline V gene has CDR1 SGHTA and CDR2 FQGNSA. This CDR3 reads CASSLEKGAIYEQYF. CDR3 DNA sequence: TGTGCCAGCAGCTTAGAAAAGGGGGCGATCTACGAGCAGTACTTC.

This chain joins TRBV2 and TRBJ2-3, with 7 bases lining up with TRBD2. Unmatched junction bases numbered 5, after V lost 8 bases and J lost 3 bases. CDR1 is SNHLY and CDR2 is FYNNEI in the germline V gene. The CDR3 loop spans 13 amino acids. The CDR3 spells CASARELTDTQYF. The CDR3 DNA reads as TGTGCCAGCGCGCGGGAGTTGACAGATACGCAGTATTTT.

V and J are TRBV29-1 and TRBJ2-1; D remains ambiguous. The CDR3 is made up of 13 amino acids. CDR1 and CDR2 (germline): SQVTM, ANQGSEA. V gave up 6 bases and J gave up 1 base, with 10 bases separating them. The CDR3 reads CSVKEDSYNEQFF. CDR3 sequence (DNA): TGCAGCGTCAAAGAGGATTCCTACAATGAGCAGTTCTTC.

The chain recombines TRBV19 with TRBJ2-7; 13 bases map to TRBD2. V gave up 5 bases and J gave up 3 bases; unmatched junction bases: 7. The CDR3 length is 16 residues. Germline lookup yields CDR1 LNHDA and CDR2 SQIVND (reference sequence). The CDR3 sequence: CASSATSGGAFYEQYF. CDR3 in DNA: TGTGCCAGTAGTGCTACTAGCGGGGGGGCCTTCTACGAGCAGTACTTC.

The CDR3 DNA sequence: TGTGCCAGCAGCCCGGGACTACGGGAGACCCAGTACTTC. This encodes CASSPGLRETQYF. This chain uses TRBV2 with TRBJ2-5, with 7 positions matching TRBD2. V lost 6 bases to trimming and J lost 5 bases; unmatched junction nucleotides: 6. In germline, CDR1 is SNHLY, CDR2 FYNNEI. This CDR3 has 13 residues.

The genes are TRBV9 and TRBJ2-1; TRBD1 aligns across 9 bases. The CDR3 consists of 17 residues. The ends lost 4 bases at V and 6 bases at J; junction bases unmatched: 14. Germline V gene lookup returns CDR1 SGDLS and CDR2 YYNGEE. CDR3 sequence: CASSFRSQGARINEQFF. The CDR3 nucleotides are TGTGCCAGCAGCTTTCGGTCACAGGGGGCGCGGATCAATGAGCAGTTCTTC.

This chain joins TRBV27 and TRBJ2-1, with D perhaps TRBD2 (6 bases). Trimming removed 3 bases at V and 4 bases at J, with 13 bases between. This CDR3 region has 15 residues. CDR1 MNHEY and CDR2 SMNVEV come from the germline V gene (reference sequence). Written as DNA, the CDR3 is TGTGCCAGCAGTTTCCTCCCGGGAGCTTACAATGAGCAGTTCTTC. Its translation: CASSFLPGAYNEQFF.

This clone came up a few times. This chain joins TRBV13 and TRBJ2-5; TRBD1 matches at 10 bases. CDR1 and CDR2 (germline): PRHDT, FYEKMQ (reference sequence). CDR3 length: 16 residues. V trimming: 0 bases; J trimming: 3 bases; junction bases outside the gene matches: 4. The CDR3 loop is CASSLGGTGVKETQYF. The CDR3 coding sequence is TGTGCCAGCAGCTTAGGGGGGACAGGGGTTAAAGAGACCCAGTACTTC. Variable domain in full (rest from reference TRBV13 and TRBJ2-5): AAGVIQSPRHLIKEKRETATLKCYPIPRHDTVYWYQQGPGQDPQFLISFYEKMQSDKGSIPDRFSAQQFSDYHSELNMSSLELGDSALYFCASSLGGTGVKETQYFGPGTRLLVL.

This clone was seen more than once but under ten times. J is TRBJ2-7 and V is TRBV19; 10 nucleotides align to TRBD2. Trimming removed 1 base from V and 3 bases from J; junction bases left unmatched: 15. Looked up from germline, CDR1 is LNHDA and CDR2 is SQIVND (reference sequence). This CDR3 has 19 residues. For the CDR3, the DNA is TGTGCCAGTAGTATAGGATTGAGAATAGCGGGAGGTCCTATCTACGAGCAGTACTTC. Translating it yields CASSIGLRIAGGPIYEQYF.